These T cell receptor beta chains were read from a single sample in a study of regulatory T cells in long-lasting Graves disease. TCRdb used MiXCR to reprocess the multiplex PCR reads, holding one entry per CDR3 protein. The data hold 700,000 or so distinct CDR3 sequences, with about 32% observed a single time. Source: peripheral blood mononuclear cells (PBMCs), taken when the disease was refractory, from a patient treated with antithyroid drugs. These TCRs come from a female donor with Graves disease. Each CDR3 is given with its conserved first and last residue.

v_gene	j_gene	CDR3aa
TRBV29-1	TRBJ2-7	CSVGGEGSYEQYF
TRBV18	TRBJ1-5	CASSITSGSLQPQHF
TRBV6-2/TRBV6-3	TRBJ1-6	CASSYRFRSPLHF
TRBV19	TRBJ2-2	CASRYGRNTGELFF
TRBV30	TRBJ1-5	CAWRGEINQPQHF
TRBV3-1	TRBJ1-2	CASSQVGFGTSSYGYTF
TRBV2	TRBJ1-5	CASQRGGSNQPQHF
TRBV12-3/TRBV12-4	TRBJ1-2	CASSFGRTPDRDGYTF
TRBV6-1	TRBJ2-7	CASSKSQGLAGDYEQYF
TRBV6-2/TRBV6-3	TRBJ2-5	CASSPFPEFGRETQYF
TRBV19	TRBJ1-5	CATQDYGRGGRSNQPQHF
TRBV12-3/TRBV12-4	TRBJ1-1	CASSLSLFRPGQPGAFF
TRBV20-1	TRBJ2-7	CSARDGRSSYEQYF
TRBV10-2	TRBJ1-2	CASSGSREGDGYTF
TRBV2	TRBJ1-2	CASSEAGENLYGYTF
TRBV7-3	TRBJ1-2	CASSSPQGRDGYTF